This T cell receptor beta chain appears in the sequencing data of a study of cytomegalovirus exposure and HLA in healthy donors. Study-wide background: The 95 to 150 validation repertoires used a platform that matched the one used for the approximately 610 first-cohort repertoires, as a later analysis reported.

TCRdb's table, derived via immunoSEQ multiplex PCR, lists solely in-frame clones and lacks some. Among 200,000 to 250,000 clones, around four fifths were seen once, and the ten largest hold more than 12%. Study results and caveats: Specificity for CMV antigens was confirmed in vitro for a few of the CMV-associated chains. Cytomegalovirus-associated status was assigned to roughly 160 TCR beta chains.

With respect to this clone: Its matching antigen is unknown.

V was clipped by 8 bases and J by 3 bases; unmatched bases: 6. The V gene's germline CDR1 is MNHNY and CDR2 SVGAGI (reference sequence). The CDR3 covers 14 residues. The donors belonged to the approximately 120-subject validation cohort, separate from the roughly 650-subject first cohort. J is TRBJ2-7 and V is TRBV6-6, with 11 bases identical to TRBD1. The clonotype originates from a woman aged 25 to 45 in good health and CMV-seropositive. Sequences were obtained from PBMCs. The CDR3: CASQFGTGGYEQYF. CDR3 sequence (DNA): TGTGCCAGCCAGTTCGGGACAGGGGGCTACGAGCAGTACTTC.